The 17 T cell receptor beta chains reported below all come from one sample, sequenced in a study of naive and memory T cell subsets. Two oligonucleotides, mixed equimolar, formed the beta constant-region primer covering TRBC1 and TRBC2. Ligated cDNA was amplified by four rounds of PCR with nested alpha and beta constant-region primers and SP2. TCRdb independently ran MiXCR on the UMI-ligation and nested PCR reads; one entry per CDR3 protein. The sample records 80,000 or so distinct CDR3 sequences, 9% to 9.5% being singletons. Sample: naive CD8+ T cells from blood. These receptors were taken from a human donor in good health.

This clonotype was found many times. The genes are TRBV7-2 and TRBJ2-2, with D tentatively TRBD1 (6 bases). Between the trimmed V and J ends, which lost 2 bases and 2 bases, there was a span of 21 bases. CDR1 and CDR2 from the germline V gene are SGHTA and FQGNSA. There are 19 residues in the CDR3. CDR3 bases: TGTGCCAGCAGCTTATTAGGATCTTACCGGGACATAAACACCGGGGAGCTGTTTTTT. It specifies CASSLLGSYRDINTGELFF.

This chain connects TRBV7-9 to TRBJ1-1; 8 bases fit TRBD1. The CDR3 has 15 residues. CDR1 is SEHNR, CDR2 FQNEAQ, per germline (reference sequence). J gave up 5 bases and V 2 bases, and 7 bases lay outside the gene matches. For the CDR3, the DNA is TGTGCCAGCAGCTTAAAGGCACAGGGGGGAACTGAAGCTTTCTTT. It specifies CASSLKAQGGTEAFF.

This clonotype was observed a handful of times. This rearrangement joins TRBV7-9 to TRBJ2-7, with a tentative D call TRBD2 (6 bases). This CDR3 contains 14 residues. Trimming shortened V by 5 bases and J by 3 bases, and 14 bases separated the two germline ends. CDR1 and CDR2 (germline): SEHNR, FQNEAQ (reference sequence). Here the CDR3 DNA reads TGTGCCAGCAGCCTGACGACTAGGGGCTACGAGCAGTACTTC. Protein product: CASSLTTRGYEQYF.

This sequence joins TRBV29-1 and TRBJ1-5; 8 bases map to TRBD1. Germline V CDR1 and CDR2: SQVTM, ANQGSEA. This CDR3 comprises 16 residues. The ends lost 3 bases at V and 0 bases at J; junction bases unmatched: 7. CDR3 loop: CSVDPTGALSNQPQHF. The CDR3 DNA follows: TGCAGCGTTGACCCGACAGGGGCTCTTAGCAATCAGCCCCAGCATTTT.

The chain joins TRBV20-1 to TRBJ2-1, with TRBD2 matching 7 bases. Germline lookup yields CDR1 DFQATT and CDR2 SNEGSKA (reference sequence). Trimming cost V 4 bases and J 4 bases; bases outside gene matches: 4. The CDR3 runs 13 residues. The CDR3 sequence is CSANAGDYNEQFF. The CDR3 DNA reads as TGCAGTGCTAATGCGGGAGATTACAATGAGCAGTTCTTC.

This clonotype was observed many times. The chain employs TRBV5-1 and TRBJ2-1; perhaps TRBD1 as D (5 bases). This CDR3 is 13 amino acids long. Trimming took off 4 bases at V and 4 bases at J, with 9 bases between the two ends. The V gene's germline CDR1 is SGHRS and CDR2 YFSETQ. CDR3 sequence (DNA): TGCGCCAGCAGCCCTGACAGTTACAATGAGCAGTTCTTC. Residues: CASSPDSYNEQFF.

A note on this clonotype: The CDR3 does not close with the conserved phenylalanine or tryptophan, likely indicating a read error. The rearrangement uses TRBV28 and TRBJ2-6, with 7 bases lining up with TRBD2. Germline CDR1 is MDHEN and CDR2 is SYDVKM. CDR3 size: 14 residues. Unmatched junction bases numbered 4, after V lost 9 bases and J lost 2 bases. The CDR3 reads CASERGAGANVLTS. In DNA form, the CDR3 reads TGTGCCAGTGAACGGGGGGCTGGGGCCAACGTCCTGACTTCC.

This clonotype occurred many times. CDR3 region: CSALETGGDQPQHF. The CDR3 DNA reads as TGCAGTGCCCTCGAGACAGGGGGGGATCAGCCCCAGCATTTT. This chain connects TRBV20-1 to TRBJ1-5; 9 nucleotides agree with TRBD1. Trimming at V came to 6 bases and at J to 5 bases, leaving 8 bases not matched to a gene. This CDR3 is built from 14 residues. Germline V gives CDR1 DFQATT, CDR2 SNEGSKA (reference sequence).

This clonotype was seen many times. The chain is built from TRBV10-3 and TRBJ2-3; tentatively, D is TRBD1 (6 bases). The CDR3 length is 15 residues. Looked up from germline, CDR1 is ENHRY and CDR2 is SYGVKD. V dropped 5 bases and J dropped 0 bases, with 12 bases sitting between them. DNA of the CDR3: TGTGCCATCAGTAAGACGGGACACAGCACAGATACGCAGTATTTT. Translated, it gives CAISKTGHSTDTQYF.

In regard to this clonotype: The junction and the germline gene differ at one end; a read error may be behind it. The chain employs TRBV27 and TRBJ1-2; 7 bases line up with TRBD1. Germline-derived CDR1 and CDR2 are MNHEY and SMNVEV (reference sequence). The CDR3 extends over 14 amino acids. The CDR3 sequence: CASSSIRDSYGYIF. The CDR3 nucleotides are TGTGCCAGCAGTTCCATTAGGGACAGCTATGGCTACATCTTC.

In this sample, this clonotype turned up a few times. The chain joins TRBV9 to TRBJ2-7; 11 nucleotides agree with TRBD1. The CDR3 length is 14 residues. The V segment lost 3 bases and the J segment 5 bases; nucleotides outside the gene matches: 4. Germline CDR1 reads SGDLS; CDR2 reads YYNGEE. The DNA for the CDR3 is TGTGCCAGCAGCGCGTGGGACAGGGGGGACGAGCAGTACTTC. Protein sequence: CASSAWDRGDEQYF.

The sample holds many counts of this clonotype. This chain connects TRBV9 to TRBJ1-6; weak D call: TRBD1 (5 bases). CDR3 length: 16 amino acids. Trimming left V 3 bases short and J 4 bases short, with 14 bases between. Per the germline V gene, CDR1 is SGDLS and CDR2 is YYNGEE. The CDR3 sequence is CASSEGSSRYNSPLHF. The DNA for the CDR3 is TGTGCCAGCAGCGAGGGGTCCTCCAGATATAATTCACCCCTCCACTTT.

This clonotype was counted ten times or more. The CDR3 region is CASSPQWAIDNEQFF. DNA for the CDR3: TGTGCCAGCAGCCCTCAGTGGGCCATAGACAATGAGCAGTTCTTC. This chain joins TRBV6-6 and TRBJ2-1, with no clear D. This CDR3 is built from 15 residues. Germline-derived CDR1 and CDR2 are MNHNY and SVGAGI (reference sequence). V dropped 6 bases and J dropped 5 bases, with 17 bases sitting between them.

V gene TRBV9 combines with J gene TRBJ2-3, with D maybe TRBD2 (6 bases). The CDR3 consists of 16 residues. V was shortened by 0 bases and J by 0 bases, with 11 bases between the two germline ends. Germline loops: CDR1 SGDLS, CDR2 YYNGEE. The CDR3 DNA reads as TGTGCCAGCAGCGTAGAAAACGGGAGAAGCACAGATACGCAGTATTTT. Translation gives CASSVENGRSTDTQYF.

V usage is TRBV6-5 and J usage is TRBJ2-5, with a tentative D call TRBD1 (6 bases). The V and J ends lost 0 bases and 5 bases respectively, with 10 bases between them. This CDR3 region has 14 residues. Per germline, CDR1 MNHEY and CDR2 SVGAGI. The CDR3 here is CASSYSQGDETQYF. The CDR3 DNA follows: TGTGCCAGCAGTTACTCACAGGGAGACGAGACCCAGTACTTC.

This clonotype was detected ten times or more. This chain links TRBV25-1 with TRBJ1-3; 9 nucleotides match TRBD1. Germline V lookup: CDR1 MGHDK, CDR2 SYGVNS. Losses at the gene ends were 0 bases for V and 3 bases for J; bases not matched to a gene: 6. There are 17 residues in the CDR3. The CDR3 region has the DNA TGTGCCAGCAGTGAATACCGGACAGGGGAAGATGGAAACACCATATATTTT. This translates into CASSEYRTGEDGNTIYF.

This clonotype came up many times. This chain uses TRBV4-3 with TRBJ2-2; D perhaps matches TRBD2 (6 bases). The CDR3 runs to 17 residues. The germline V and J ends were trimmed by 0 bases and 5 bases, with 16 bases remaining between them. Germline CDR1 reads LGHNA; CDR2 reads YSLEER. Written as DNA, the CDR3 is TGCGCCAGCAGCCAAGATTGGGGCGTAGCGGCTACCGGGGAGCTGTTTTTT. Its protein product is CASSQDWGVAATGELFF.